Below, one T cell receptor beta chain is given with its context. Its antigen is still unknown. This entry comes from a study of T cells expressing NK-cell markers. Study background: Out of eight donors sequenced, seven tested HCMV-seropositive and the remaining one seronegative. General observations from the study: There were a few donors in whom these clonotypes also led the CD3+CD56-NKG2C+ fraction. Several donors had dominant NKG2C+ clonotypes that comprised about 1.0-7.0% of their CD8+ T cells.

This CDR3 comprises 14 residues. Germline V gene lookup returns CDR1 PRHDT and CDR2 FYEKMQ (reference sequence). TCRdb derives one entry per CDR3 protein from the 5' RACE reads, leaving out DNA. This listing includes approximately 150,000 distinct CDR3 sequences. The sample was blood T cells: a sorted CD56 or NKG2C T cell subset, CD4+ or CD8+ T cells, or bulk PBMC T cells (not recorded which). This receptor was obtained from a man aged 18-30 years in good health. The chain is built from TRBV13 and TRBJ2-5; the D gene TCRdb calls, TRBD1, cannot be checked with no DNA. The CDR3 protein is CASAPPGRQETQYF.